This section outlines one T cell receptor beta chain sequence together with its context. Its antigen is undetermined. These donors, healthy bone marrow donors, were studied. This entry comes from a study of cytomegalovirus exposure and HLA in healthy donors. Study-wide points: In a later analysis, across HLA loci, associated TCR counts were highest for DRB1, lowest for HLA-C. Through in vitro validation, a few CMV-associated chains were shown to be specific for CMV antigens.

PCR involved 60 Vbeta and 13 Jbeta primers. Sequencing was performed with immunoSEQ multiplex PCR; in TCRdb, only in-frame clones are kept and a portion is missing. Of about 200,000 clones listed, around 82% are singletons. In germline, CDR1 is SEHNR, CDR2 FQNEAQ (reference sequence). Trimming cost V 10 bases and J 8 bases; bases outside gene matches: 10. The CDR3 runs 13 residues. Sequences were obtained from PBMCs. This clonotype was obtained from a woman younger than 45 in good health and CMV-seronegative. The rearrangement links TRBV7-9 to TRBJ2-1, with 8 bases matching TRBD2. The CDR3 sequence is CATRAGGMDEQFF. As DNA, the CDR3 is TGTGCCACTAGGGCGGGAGGAATGGATGAGCAGTTCTTC.